Below are 25 T cell receptor beta chains sequenced from a single sample in a study of blood T cell repertoires in COVID-19. Profiling relied on immunoSEQ multiplex PCR, and the TCRdb table lists in-frame clones only, not all of them. The table lists under 45,000 clones, roughly 90% of them singletons. The sequenced material came from peripheral blood. The receptors derive from a man in his fifties or sixties with active COVID-19.

The chain joins TRBV3-1 (or the pseudogene TRBV3-2) to TRBJ2-7, with D possibly TRBD1 on 5 matching bases. The CDR3 is 13 amino acids. V was shortened by 6 bases and J by 3 bases, with 12 bases between the two germline ends. CDR1 is LGHDT and CDR2 is YNNKEL in the germline V gene (reference sequence). Here the CDR3 reads CASSRGRVYEQYF. The CDR3 DNA reads TGTGCCAGCAGTCGTGGCAGGGTCTACGAGCAGTACTTC.

The gene calls are TRBV19 and TRBJ2-7; 10 nucleotides agree with TRBD2. The V gene end was trimmed by 4 bases and the J gene end by 3 bases; junction bases not matched to a gene: 9. Germline CDR1 LNHDA, CDR2 SQIVND (reference sequence). The CDR3 sequence is 16 residues long. DNA for the CDR3: TGTGCCAGTAGTACACCCGGGGGACTAGCGCTCTACGAGCAGTACTTC. It specifies CASSTPGGLALYEQYF.

The chain combines TRBV4-1 with TRBJ1-5; D is possibly TRBD1 (5 bases). V lost 3 bases to trimming and J lost 2 bases, with 11 bases between them. Per germline, CDR1 MGHRA and CDR2 YSYEKL. The CDR3 loop spans 15 amino acids. The CDR3 sequence is CASSHLQTGNQPQHF. Written as DNA, the CDR3 is TGCGCCAGCAGCCACCTCCAGACAGGCAATCAGCCCCAGCATTTT.

The chain carries TRBV4-2 and TRBJ2-5; 10 nucleotides match TRBD2. Germline trimming cut 1 base from V and 5 bases from J; bases unmatched to any gene: 7. The CDR3 totals 16 residues. CDR1 is LGHNA, CDR2 YNFKEQ, per germline. The CDR3 sequence is CASSQALSSGGETQYF. CDR3 nucleotide sequence: TGTGCCAGCAGCCAAGCTTTAAGTAGCGGGGGGGAGACCCAGTACTTC.

The V and J genes are TRBV4-1 and TRBJ2-5; D possibly corresponds to TRBD2 (6 bases). The germline V gene has CDR1 MGHRA and CDR2 YSYEKL. There are 17 residues in the CDR3. The ends were cut back, 1 base at V and 5 bases at J, with 20 bases in the middle. CDR3 sequence reads: CASSQVRGQGGWETQYF. CDR3 DNA: TGCGCCAGCAGCCAAGTTAGAGGGCAGGGAGGTTGGGAGACCCAGTACTTC.

This chain links TRBV29-1 with TRBJ2-7, with D hard to call. CDR3 length equals 12 residues. In germline, CDR1 is SQVTM, CDR2 ANQGSEA. V was shortened by 6 bases and J by 5 bases, with 14 bases between the two germline ends. The CDR3 here is CSVRDLADEQYF. DNA of the CDR3: TGCAGCGTCCGTGACTTAGCCGACGAGCAGTACTTC.

This clone has only a few counts. The chain couples TRBV10-2 to TRBJ1-5; weak D call: TRBD1 (5 bases). This CDR3 is built from 15 residues. In germline, CDR1 is WSHSY, CDR2 SAAADI. V was cut by 5 bases and J by 5 bases, with 16 bases left in between. As DNA, the CDR3 is TGCGCCAGCAGTTGGGGGGGGAATCACGATCAGCCCCAGCATTTT. Protein: CASSWGGNHDQPQHF.

This rearrangement joins TRBV6-5 to TRBJ2-1; TRBD2 matches at 14 bases. The CDR3 runs to 14 residues. CDR1 MNHEY and CDR2 SVGAGI come from the germline V gene. Trimming at V came to 5 bases and at J to 11 bases, leaving 5 bases not matched to a gene. This chain's CDR3 is CASSQGLAGDKQFF. The CDR3 nucleotides read TGTGCCAGCAGTCAGGGACTAGCGGGAGATAAGCAGTTCTTC.

The chain uses TRBV9 and TRBJ2-1; D is perhaps TRBD2 (6 bases). Trimming left V 0 bases short and J 7 bases short, with 35 bases between. The CDR3 spans 22 residues. Germline lookup yields CDR1 SGDLS and CDR2 YYNGEE. Here the CDR3 reads CASSVGEGGFRLKERGLNEQFF. The DNA of the CDR3 is TGTGCCAGCAGCGTAGGAGAAGGAGGGTTCAGACTGAAGGAAAGGGGTCTGAATGAGCAGTTCTTC.

This chain links TRBV18 with TRBJ2-3; TRBD2 matches 7 bases. This CDR3 has 16 amino acids. Germline V gene lookup returns CDR1 KGHSH and CDR2 LQKENI. V dropped 2 bases and J dropped 0; count of bases not matched to a gene: 5. The CDR3 is CASSPFGGTSTDTQYF. For the CDR3, the DNA is TGTGCCAGCTCACCATTCGGGGGGACTAGCACAGATACGCAGTATTTT.

The chain recombines TRBV4-2 with TRBJ2-5; a weak D match, TRBD1 (6 bases). CDR1 is LGHNA and CDR2 is YNFKEQ in the germline V gene. The CDR3 spans 14 residues. V was shortened by 2 bases and J by 6 bases, with 13 bases between the two germline ends. The CDR3 loop is CASSQSTGSKTQYF. The CDR3 DNA sequence: TGTGCCAGCAGCCAATCAACAGGGTCAAAGACCCAGTACTTC.

The rearrangement uses TRBV7-2 and TRBJ2-1, with 7 positions matching TRBD2. The CDR3 covers 16 residues. Germline V gene lookup returns CDR1 SGHTA and CDR2 FQGNSA. Trimming cost V 1 base and J 6 bases; bases outside gene matches: 9. The CDR3 here is CASSLVGGSMGNEQFF. The CDR3 coding sequence is TGTGCCAGCAGCTTAGTTGGCGGGAGCATGGGCAATGAGCAGTTCTTC. The variable domain in full, with the rest retrieved from reference TRBV7-2 and TRBJ2-1, is GAGVSQSPSNKVTEKGKDVELRCDPISGHTALYWYRQSLGQGLEFLIYFQGNSAPDKSGLPSDRFSAERTGGSVSTLTIQRTQQEDSAVYLCASSLVGGSMGNEQFFGPGTRLTVL.

The chain has TRBV7-2 and TRBJ2-1; the match to TRBD2 covers 12 bases. The V segment lost 2 bases and the J segment 3 bases; nucleotides outside the gene matches: 5. Germline V gene sequence: CDR1 SGHTA, CDR2 FQGNSA. This CDR3 is built from 17 residues. The CDR3 DNA reads TGTGCCAGCAGCTTACCGCAGACTAGCGGGAGCTACAATGAGCAGTTCTTC. It is translated as CASSLPQTSGSYNEQFF.

The chain has TRBV19 and TRBJ2-5; 9 positions agree with TRBD1. CDR1 and CDR2 from the germline V gene are LNHDA and SQIVND (reference sequence). The CDR3 contains 15 residues. The trim removed 7 bases at V and 3 bases at J, leaving 9 bases unmatched. CDR3 sequence (DNA): TGTGCCAGTAAAGAATCGGGACAGGGAAAAGAGACCCAGTACTTC. This encodes CASKESGQGKETQYF.

The chain joins TRBV10-3 to TRBJ2-5; 7 nucleotides match TRBD2. With 3 bases clipped from V and 4 bases from J, the junction kept 5 bases outside the gene matches. CDR1 is ENHRY and CDR2 is SYGVKD in the germline V gene. CDR3 length: 14 amino acids. The CDR3 region is CAISEGEGTETQYF. The CDR3 DNA follows: TGTGCCATCAGTGAAGGGGAGGGAACAGAGACCCAGTACTTC.

The chain carries TRBV7-9 and TRBJ1-1; D might be TRBD1 (5 bases). V was clipped by 1 base and J by 4 bases, with 16 bases between them. Germline CDR1 is SEHNR and CDR2 is FQNEAQ (reference sequence). The CDR3 extends over 16 amino acids. CDR3 coding DNA: TGTGCCAGCAGCTTAGTAGTAGGGGTTCCGGGCACTGAAGCTTTCTTT. This encodes CASSLVVGVPGTEAFF.

The J gene is TRBJ2-7, the V gene TRBV14, with D possibly matching TRBD2 (5 bases). Germline-derived CDR1 and CDR2 are SGHDN and FVKESK. This CDR3 has 13 amino acids. V was cut by 0 bases and J by 6 bases, with 9 bases left in between. The chain's CDR3 is CASSQDRGSEQYF. Here the CDR3 DNA reads TGTGCCAGCAGCCAAGATCGAGGGTCCGAGCAGTACTTC. Filled out from reference TRBV14 and TRBJ2-7, the complete variable domain reads EAGVTQFPSHSVIEKGQTVTLRCDPISGHDNLYWYRRVMGKEIKFLLHFVKESKQDESGMPNNRFLAERTGGTYSTLKVQPAELEDSGVYFCASSQDRGSEQYFGPGTRLTVT.

The rearrangement links TRBV7-9 to TRBJ2-7, with D perhaps matching TRBD2 (5 bases). The CDR3 is 15 amino acids. CDR1 and CDR2 (germline): SEHNR, FQNEAQ (reference sequence). V shed 2 bases and J shed 5 bases, with 16 bases lying between them. DNA of the CDR3: TGTGCCAGCAGCTTATCGGGGTTGGTAGGTCACGAGCAGTACTTC. Translating gives CASSLSGLVGHEQYF. The variable domain in full, with the rest retrieved from reference TRBV7-9 and TRBJ2-7, is DTGVSQNPRHKITKRGQNVTFRCDPISEHNRLYWYRQTLGQGPEFLTYFQNEAQLEKSRLLSDRFSAERPKGSFSTLEIQRTEQGDSAMYLCASSLSGLVGHEQYFGPGTRLTVT.

This sequence joins TRBV7-8 and TRBJ1-1, with D tentatively TRBD1 (6 bases). CDR3 length: 14 amino acids. V was clipped by 5 bases and J by 6 bases, with 16 bases between them. The germline gives CDR1 SGHVS, CDR2 FQNEAQ. The CDR3 here is CASSLRGASSEAFF. The CDR3 DNA is TGTGCCAGCAGCCTCCGGGGGGCTTCGTCTGAAGCTTTCTTT.

For the CDR3, the DNA is TGTGCCAGCAGTTTTGGCGTTGCGGGACAGCCTTCCTACGAGCAGTACTTC. Translating it yields CASSFGVAGQPSYEQYF. This chain connects TRBV28 to TRBJ2-7; possible D gene TRBD1, 7 bases. Germline assignment: CDR1 MDHEN and CDR2 SYDVKM. The CDR3 runs 17 residues. Trimming removed 3 bases from V and 1 base from J, with 19 bases in between.

This clone was found once. The chain links TRBV5-6 to TRBJ1-4; 10 positions agree with TRBD1. Per germline, CDR1 SGHDT and CDR2 YYEEEE. There are 15 residues in the CDR3. V was pared by 1 base and J by 8 bases, with 5 bases of the junction left unmatched. For the CDR3, the DNA is TGTGCCAGCAGCTTGTACGGACAGGGGGTCGAAAAACTGTTTTTT. Amino acids: CASSLYGQGVEKLFF. Complete variable domain (other parts from reference TRBV5-6 and TRBJ1-4): DAGVTQSPTHLIKTRGQQVTLRCSPKSGHDTVSWYQQALGQGPQFIFQYYEEEERQRGNFPDRFSGHQFPNYSSELNVNALLLGDSALYLCASSLYGQGVEKLFFGSGTQLSVL.

V and J are TRBV5-5 and TRBJ1-4; weak D call: TRBD1 (6 bases). The V gene lost 4 bases and the J gene lost 4 bases, with 14 bases spanning the gap. The V gene's germline CDR1 is SGHKS and CDR2 YYEKEE (reference sequence). The CDR3 is 15 amino acids. The CDR3 sequence: CASSLLQGYNEKLFF. CDR3 sequence (DNA): TGTGCCAGCAGCCTACTACAGGGCTATAATGAAAAACTGTTTTTT.

This clone appeared a few times. The rearrangement joins TRBV3-1 (or the pseudogene TRBV3-2) to TRBJ1-5; unclear D gene. Germline V CDR1 and CDR2: LGHDT, YNNKEL (reference sequence). Trimming shortened V by 1 base and J by 7 bases, and 5 bases separated the two germline ends. The CDR3 sequence is 12 residues long. The CDR3 nucleotides read TGTGCCAGCAGCCAAGGAGGACAGCCCCAGCATTTT. Amino acids: CASSQGGQPQHF.

V is TRBV10-3 and J is TRBJ1-3; 9 bases are shared with TRBD1. Trimming removed 5 bases from V and 4 bases from J; junction bases left unmatched: 3. Germline V gene lookup returns CDR1 ENHRY and CDR2 SYGVKD. There are 14 residues in the CDR3. For the CDR3, the DNA is TGTGCCATCAGTACAGGGGGCAGCGGAAACACCATATATTTT. Residues: CAISTGGSGNTIYF.

V usage is TRBV4-2 and J usage is TRBJ2-7; D is possibly TRBD2 (5 bases). V lost 4 bases, J lost 2 bases, and 9 bases lay in between. Germline V gene data show CDR1 as LGHNA and CDR2 as YNFKEQ. The CDR3 contains 13 residues. The CDR3 loop reads CASSRWETYEQYF. CDR3 nucleotides: TGTGCCAGCAGCCGTTGGGAGACCTACGAGCAGTACTTC.